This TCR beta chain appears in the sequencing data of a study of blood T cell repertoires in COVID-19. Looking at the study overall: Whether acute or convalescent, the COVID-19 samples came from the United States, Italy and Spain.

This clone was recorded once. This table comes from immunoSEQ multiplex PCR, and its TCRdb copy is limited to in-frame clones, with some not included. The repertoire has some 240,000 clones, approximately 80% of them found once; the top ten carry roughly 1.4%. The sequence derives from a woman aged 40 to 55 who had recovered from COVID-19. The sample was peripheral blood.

The DNA of the CDR3 is TGTGCCAGCTTACAGGGGAGAGGCACTGAAGCTTTCTTT. As protein: CASLQGRGTEAFF. V usage is TRBV21-1 and J usage is TRBJ1-1; the D segment call TRBD1 is taken from the table without a DNA check. TRBV21-1 is a pseudogene locus. The length of the CDR3 is 13 residues.